The present TCR beta chain was sequenced within a study of cytomegalovirus exposure and HLA in healthy donors listed by TCRdb under 2017. In terms of the full investigation: An earlier analysis of approximately 640 of the donors reported approximately 270 Gb of sequence data and more than 90 million unique TCR beta sequences from 150 million to 200 million T cells. About 300 gigabases of sequencing data and 70 million to 100 million unique TCR sequences were included in an early release covering under 650 HLA-typed donors. On average, 235,054 unique TCR beta nucleotide sequences were sequenced per donor among roughly 430 genotyped donors of the cohort, with around 19% of those sequences being non-productive. An earlier analysis of 587 of the donors used high-throughput TCR beta sequencing to judge whether each TCR beta V gene segment behaved as functional or pseudogenic. A later analysis re-analyzed previously published TCR beta repertoires from approximately 700 donors and added high-resolution HLA genotyping to study TCR occurrence patterns. Of the 350 to 400 genotyped donors, around 81% fell in the genetic ancestry cluster associated with self-reported Caucasian donors. Using immunosequencing, the study profiled T cell repertoires from fewer than 700 subjects and related those repertoires to cytomegalovirus serostatus. A later genetic analysis used genome-wide SNP genotypes for 398 of the 666 donors, treating that subset as a discovery cohort. Typing coverage varied by locus: 629-630 donors for A, B, C, DRB1 and DQB1; 500 to 550 for DQA1; some 610 for DPA1; about 450 for DPB1. Every discovery cohort repertoire had been produced on one sequencing platform. HLA typing covered class I and class II loci at four-digit resolution. Because of strong linkage in the cohort, 4 to 6 DR-DQ haplotypes were treated as single units for association and clustering. To predict cytomegalovirus infection status, the study brought together high-throughput TCR immunosequencing, statistical association of individual TCRs with disease status, and machine learning. The study aimed to test whether signatures of past pathogen exposure could be identified by cataloging public T cell receptors. Rather than drawing on any new phenotypic data, the later analysis identified candidate immune exposures from TCR beta sequences and the way those sequences occurred across donors. Alongside the repertoire data, information on donor age, sex, ethnicity and CMV serostatus was compiled. In addition to the first cohort of approximately 670 subjects, a separate validation cohort of approximately 130 different subjects was used.

Libraries were built with the immunoSEQ multiplex PCR assay. For the multiplex PCR, a mixture combining 60 forward primers for TCR Vbeta segments and 13 reverse primers for TCR Jbeta segments was used. Amplification of the CDR3 region of rearranged TCR beta genes was performed with a multiplex PCR assay on genomic DNA. The Illumina HiSeq System was used to sequence the amplified TCR beta libraries as 87-base-pair reads. Turning to the authors' computational methods: A later analysis tallied tens of millions of unique TCR beta chains across the roughly 610 repertoires, and some 10 million of those chains were shared by two or more donors. To remove PCR and sequencing errors, raw reads were error-corrected and collapsed into unique sequences using a nearest-neighbor algorithm that merged closely related sequences. CDR3 sequences were aligned to IMGT reference sequences to assign V, D and J gene segments. For a sequence to be retained, a match of at least six nucleotides to both a V gene segment and a J gene segment was required. Rearrangements were called productive when the CDR3 lacked stop codons and stayed in frame with V and J; all others were non-productive. CDR3 was defined by IMGT convention, running from the second conserved V-encoded cysteine to the conserved J-encoded phenylalanine. The earlier analysis of about 530 of the donors excluded any sequence lacking an unambiguous match to a single V gene segment. An earlier analysis of 587 of the donors called V segments functional above 56.7% productive rearrangements and segregating when the between-donor standard deviation exceeded 5%. A statistical classification framework was built to diagnose cytomegalovirus status from the catalog of TCR beta chain sequences. A later analysis assigned V and J genes by comparing TCR nucleotide sequences with IMGT/GENE-DB human TR gene sequences. In a later analysis, CDR3 sequences and most-parsimonious VDJ recombination scenarios were assigned using the TCRdist pipeline. A later analysis defined each TCR beta chain by its CDR3 amino acid sequence plus V-gene family, and excluded reads lacking a unique V-gene family. As a way to deal with suspected cross-contamination and a sequencing artifact, a later analysis dropped 450 to 600 nucleotide sequences that were highly shared and had low generation probability. In a later analysis, a clonal expansion index was calculated for each public chain from normalized within-repertoire ranks of inferred template counts. Generation probabilities in a later analysis came from a VDJ recombination model fitted to out-of-frame rearrangements, and those results were checked against IGoR. A later analysis scored TCR-TCR, TCR-HLA and TCR-CMV co-occurrence with hypergeometric tests, applying a repertoire-size bias correction to TCR pairs. A later analysis estimated false discovery rates by permuting HLA or CMV assignments 20 times. In a later analysis, co-occurring TCRs were grouped using DBSCAN, and TCRdist sequence similarity was added for clustering within HLA-allele-positive subsets. Co-occurrence clustering excluded repertoires with fewer than 30,000 or more than 120,000 public chains, plus five with anomalous nucleotide sharing. In TCRdb, the immuneACCESS table is reduced to in-frame sequences with V and J assigned. These tables do not hold every clone; where another copy was compared, an unresolved V gene accounts for under half, and the others remain unexplained. That table is the source of V, J and clone size, and D and trimming were worked out from the DNA. The sample has about 78,000 clones on record, about 60% of them singletons. The ten largest make up over 5.5% of the sample.

Results and caveats for the whole study, not just this receptor: Seventeen rarely observed V segments, including chromosome 9 orphons, were excluded from the earlier analysis of several hundred of the donors because counts were too low. The only immune exposure information available for the cohort was CMV serostatus. Linkage disequilibrium might explain the correlated functional status among segregating V segments, but an unknown experimental factor could not be ruled out. According to a later analysis, parvovirus B19, influenza, CMV and Epstein-Barr virus appeared linked to several top co-occurrence clusters. In a later analysis, most CMV-associated TCR beta chains were found to appear HLA-restricted, with HLA associations seemingly driven largely by CMV exposure. The cohort was sequenced for TCR beta chains only, and without alpha or paired-chain data the features that could be detected were limited. According to the authors, the approach could potentially be generalized to other disease states and immunological phenotypes. Strong co-occurrence of HLA alleles, especially DR and DQ, made assigning TCR associations to individual alleles difficult. A later genetic analysis reported fewer N-insertions in productive TCRs among donors in an Asian-associated ancestry cluster than the approximately 670-donor mean. A further reported finding was that TCR beta sequences accurately predicted the HLA-A and HLA-B alleles for most subjects in the first cohort. Because HLA typing was missing for some donors at each locus, association tests included only the typed subset. In a later analysis, HLA-associated TCR beta chains showed more clonal expansion and lower generation probabilities than non-associated chains that were equally common. In a later analysis, more than 15,000 TCR beta sequences were associated with specific HLA alleles at a false discovery rate of 0.05. Most TCR sequences were seen in very few donors, while some public TCRs were found in many individuals. Broadly in line with IMGT annotations, most TCR beta V segments showed up in productive rearrangements about 87% or about 30% of the time in an earlier analysis of 587 of the donors. The study gave a list of around 170 TCR beta chains associated with cytomegalovirus. In vitro tests confirmed that a few of the cytomegalovirus-associated TCR beta chains recognize cytomegalovirus antigens. The 87-base-pair reads could not distinguish some IMGT-functional V segments, including TRBV6-2 and TRBV6-3, so those segments were excluded. Sequencing depth was assumed to be roughly uniform across donors in the presence/absence analyses, though that assumption may not hold. In a later analysis, TCR association rates were found to vary across HLA loci, with the most associated TCRs seen for DRB1 alleles and the fewest for HLA-C alleles. A group of highly shared sequence variants was considered likely to be a technical artifact of the sequencing pipeline. In both the original and validation cohorts, the classifier was reported to diagnose cytomegalovirus status with high specificity and sensitivity. An association between a missense DCLRE1C variant and V-gene and J-gene trimming of TCR beta chains was found in a later genetic analysis and replicated in an independent cohort.

In regard to this clone: Its binding antigen is unknown. Nothing much larger sits one base from this clone, and base qualities are not available.

In total, 600 or so healthy bone marrow donors made up the cohort. At the time of sampling, every cohort member was nominally healthy, though immune exposures that went unrecorded were likely present. The donor tested CMV seropositive and was one of the 289 seropositive cohort members. A peripheral blood sample was provided by each donor, and peripheral blood mononuclear cells were used for TCR beta sequencing. The Qiagen DNeasy Blood Extraction Kit was used to extract genomic DNA from the blood cell samples. V loses 4 bases, J loses 2 bases, and the germline ends lie 20 bases apart. Inclusive of the bounding cysteine and phenylalanine, the CDR3 is 17 residues long. Of all the DNA, just the CDR3 is kept, 51 bases in frame from base 1.

The sequence is built from TRBV6-7 and TRBJ1-2, with no confident D gene call. TRBV6-7 is known as an ORF, though its function is uncertain. Sequenced material: PBMCs. The clonotype was recovered from a man aged 25-45 years in good health and CMV-seropositive. The sequence in DNA is TGTGCCAGCAGTTCCCCTCGGTTTGTGGGCGGGAACTATGGCTACACCTTC. Its translation is CASSSPRFVGGNYGYTF.